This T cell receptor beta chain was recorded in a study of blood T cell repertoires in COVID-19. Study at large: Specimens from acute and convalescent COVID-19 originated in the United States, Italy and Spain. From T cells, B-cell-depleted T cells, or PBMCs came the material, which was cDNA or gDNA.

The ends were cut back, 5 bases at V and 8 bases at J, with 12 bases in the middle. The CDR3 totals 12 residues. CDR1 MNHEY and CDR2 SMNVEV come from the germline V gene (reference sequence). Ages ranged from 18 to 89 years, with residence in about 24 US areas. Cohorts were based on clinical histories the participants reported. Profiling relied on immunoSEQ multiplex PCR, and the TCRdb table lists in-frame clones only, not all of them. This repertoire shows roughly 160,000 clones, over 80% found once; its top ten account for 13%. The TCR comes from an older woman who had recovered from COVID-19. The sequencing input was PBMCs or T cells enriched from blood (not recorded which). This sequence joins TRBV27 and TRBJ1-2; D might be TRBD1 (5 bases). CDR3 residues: CASSPRGRGYTF. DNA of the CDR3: TGTGCCAGCAGTCCAAGGGGCAGAGGCTACACCTTC.